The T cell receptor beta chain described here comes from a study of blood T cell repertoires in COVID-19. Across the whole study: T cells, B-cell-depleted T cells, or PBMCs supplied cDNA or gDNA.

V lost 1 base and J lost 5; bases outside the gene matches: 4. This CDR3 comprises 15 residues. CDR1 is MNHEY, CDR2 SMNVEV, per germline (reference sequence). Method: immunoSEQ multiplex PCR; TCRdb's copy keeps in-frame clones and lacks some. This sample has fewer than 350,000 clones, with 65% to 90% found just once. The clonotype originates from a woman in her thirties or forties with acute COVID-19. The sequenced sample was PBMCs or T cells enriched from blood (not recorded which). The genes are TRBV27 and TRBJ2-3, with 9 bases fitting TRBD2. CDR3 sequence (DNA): TGTGCCAGCAGTTTATGGGGGACTAGCCGAGATACGCAGTATTTT. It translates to CASSLWGTSRDTQYF.